The T cell receptor (beta chain) described here comes from a study of cytomegalovirus exposure and HLA in healthy donors. Repertoires were generated with immunoSEQ multiplex PCR, while TCRdb's copy carries only in-frame clones and drops some. The sample contains roughly 280,000 clones, 80% to 90% of which appear only once. The donors were in the approximately 120-subject validation cohort; that cohort was separate from the approximately 670-subject first cohort. V lost 2 bases to trimming and J lost 1 base, with 10 bases between them. Per germline, CDR1 SGHDT and CDR2 YYEEEE. The length of the CDR3 is 15 residues.

This receptor was identified in a woman under 30 in good health and CMV-seronegative. Sequences were obtained from PBMCs. The chain employs TRBV5-6 and TRBJ1-3; no clear D gene. CDR3 amino acids: CASSFRGFSGNTIYF. In nucleotides, the CDR3 is TGTGCCAGCAGCTTTCGCGGTTTTTCTGGAAACACCATATATTTT.